The clone carrying this T cell receptor beta chain occurred many times. CDR1 is MNHNS, CDR2 SASEGT, per germline. This CDR3 region has 15 residues. V was cut by 8 bases and J by 7 bases, with 21 bases left in between. This sample was included in a study of regulatory T cells in long-lasting Graves disease. Building of the TCR beta libraries involved iRepertoire HTBI primers and Arm-PCR of CDR3 regions. TCRdb independently ran MiXCR on the multiplex PCR reads; one entry per CDR3 protein. The sample includes about 530,000 distinct CDR3 sequences, around 16% seen only once; the top ten take roughly 25%. The sample's time point: newly diagnosed GD, antithyroid drugs for less than 3 months. PBMC-extracted RNA yielded the TCR library. The sample was also reused in another study, on T cells in Graves' hyperthyroidism and ophthalmopathy.

The rearrangement links TRBV6-1 to TRBJ2-1; D is tentatively TRBD1 or TRBD2 (5 bases each). The receptor's source is a woman aged 40-60 years with Graves disease. The starting material was peripheral blood mononuclear cells (PBMCs), obtained at new diagnosis, from a patient treated with antithyroid drugs. The CDR3, as DNA: TGTGCCAGCCAGCGGACCGCCTGGGGGTCAAATGAGCAGTTCTTC. Its translation: CASQRTAWGSNEQFF.